The rows below give T cell receptor beta chains drawn from one sample of a study of identical twins. TCRdb called the 5' RACE reads again in MiXCR, with one record for every CDR3 protein. This sample has approximately 1.8 million distinct CDR3 sequences, with roughly a third found just once. Sequencing was carried out using cord blood. Source of these receptors: a newborn girl in good health. Each CDR3 is given with its conserved first and last residue. Each record gives: J gene, D gene, clone size, V gene, CDR3 protein. D genes are given only for firm matches. The size field is filled for only some rows; it gives once, few, many or a size class.

>TRBJ1-1|.|.|TRBV4-2
CASSQVIDSAAEAFF
>TRBJ1-1|.|.|TRBV11-2
CASSPIYRPTGAFF
>TRBJ1-2|TRBD1|.|TRBV28
CASRVAQGAGGYTF
>TRBJ2-1|.|.|TRBV12-5
CASAPQEIYNEQFF
>TRBJ1-2|.|few|TRBV20-1
CSRWTETLYGYTF
>TRBJ2-7|.|.|TRBV20-1
CSARDNRSGEQYF
>TRBJ2-7|.|.|TRBV3-1
CASTLQGSYEQYF
>TRBJ2-1|TRBD2|few|TRBV6-5
CASSYARLADYYNEQFF
>TRBJ2-1|TRBD2|.|TRBV28
CASRRTSGRRRSSYNEQFF
>TRBJ2-3|.|.|TRBV13
CASTVNRADTQYF